Each of the 18 T cell receptor beta chains below was sequenced from the same sample in a study of cytomegalovirus exposure and HLA in healthy donors (dated by TCRdb to about 2017). Libraries were made using the immunoSEQ multiplex PCR assay. A mixture of 60 forward primers for TCR Vbeta segments and 13 reverse primers for TCR Jbeta segments was used in the multiplex PCR. TCRdb's version of the immuneACCESS table is confined to in-frame rearrangements and falls short of the full clone set. An unresolved V gene accounts for under half of the shortfall where checked; the remainder is of unknown origin. This sample holds approximately 91,000 clones; roughly nine tenths were observed only once. The ten biggest clones cover approximately 10% of the sample. The specimen sequenced was PBMCs. These receptors were taken from a man aged 25-45 years in good health and CMV-seropositive.

This chain connects TRBV10-3 to TRBJ1-1; 7 bases align to TRBD1. The CDR3 is made up of 14 amino acids. The trim removed 5 bases at V and 5 bases at J, leaving 8 bases unmatched. Germline V gene lookup returns CDR1 ENHRY and CDR2 SYGVKD. CDR3 nucleotides: TGTGCCATCAGTCCTACGGGACAGTTAACTGAAGCTTTCTTT. Protein: CAISPTGQLTEAFF.

The CDR3 reads CASSLYPRRHGDTQYF. CDR3 in DNA: TGTGCCAGCAGCTTATACCCGAGGCGGCACGGAGATACGCAGTATTTT. The chain has TRBV7-9 and TRBJ2-3; D ambiguous. This CDR3 region has 16 residues. Germline V gene lookup returns CDR1 SEHNR and CDR2 FQNEAQ (reference sequence). V was pared by 2 bases and J by 5 bases, with 17 bases between. The variable domain in full, completed from reference TRBV7-9 and TRBJ2-3, reads DTGVSQNPRHKITKRGQNVTFRCDPISEHNRLYWYRQTLGQGPEFLTYFQNEAQLEKSRLLSDRFSAERPKGSFSTLEIQRTEQGDSAMYLCASSLYPRRHGDTQYFGPGTRLTVL.

The chain links TRBV6-5 to TRBJ1-2, with 10 bases aligning to TRBD1. The CDR3 loop spans 15 amino acids. Per germline, CDR1 MNHEY and CDR2 SVGAGI. Trimming took 2 bases from V and 6 from J; bases not matched to a gene: 6. The CDR3 reads CASSYLDRGLDGYTF. CDR3 coding DNA: TGTGCCAGCAGTTACCTCGACAGGGGGCTGGATGGCTACACCTTC.

The chain combines TRBV29-1 with TRBJ1-1; 7 positions match TRBD1. Germline CDR1 reads SQVTM; CDR2 reads ANQGSEA. The CDR3 runs 13 residues. V shed 7 bases, J shed 4 bases, and the junction held 9 bases outside the gene matches. CDR3 in amino acids: CSGHRTGGTEAFF. Written as DNA, the CDR3 is TGCAGCGGCCATCGGACAGGCGGCACTGAAGCTTTCTTT.

The chain links TRBV28 to TRBJ2-7; D perhaps matches TRBD1 (6 bases). The V gene lost 8 bases and the J gene lost 2 bases, with 7 bases spanning the gap. The CDR3 loop spans 11 amino acids. Germline values: CDR1 MDHEN, CDR2 SYDVKM. CDR3 protein: CASGGTYEQYF. The CDR3 DNA reads as TGTGCCAGCGGGGGCACCTACGAGCAGTACTTC.

The V call is TRBV28, the J call TRBJ2-7; 9 nucleotides match TRBD1. Germline CDR1 and CDR2: MDHEN and SYDVKM. The J segment lost 6 bases and the V segment lost 7 bases, leaving 13 bases of the junction unmatched. The CDR3 loop spans 15 amino acids. In DNA, the CDR3 is TGTGCCAGCACCACGGGCGGGACAGGGTCTGGCGAGCAGTACTTC. It translates to CASTTGGTGSGEQYF.

The V and J genes are TRBV9 and TRBJ1-5; 8 bases are a match to TRBD1. The length of the CDR3 is 14 residues. Germline V lookup: CDR1 SGDLS, CDR2 YYNGEE. Losses at the gene ends were 2 bases for V and 8 bases for J; bases not matched to a gene: 6. CDR3 DNA: TGTGCCAGCAGCGTCGGACAGGGTCGGGAGCCCCAGCATTTT. It yields the protein CASSVGQGREPQHF.

V and J are TRBV19 and TRBJ1-5; D is undetermined. This CDR3 has 15 amino acids. Trimming stripped 1 base from V and 3 bases from J, with 10 bases between. Germline-derived CDR1 and CDR2 are LNHDA and SQIVND (reference sequence). CDR3 nucleotides: TGTGCCAGTAGTATAGCGGCAGCGAACAATCAGCCCCAGCATTTT. Amino acid sequence: CASSIAAANNQPQHF.

J is TRBJ2-2 and V is TRBV11-2, with 13 bases matching TRBD2. V dropped 5 bases and J dropped 3; count of bases not matched to a gene: 3. Germline V gives CDR1 SGHAT, CDR2 FQNNGV. The CDR3 spans 16 residues. This CDR3 reads CASSQGLAGYTGELFF. DNA for the CDR3: TGTGCCAGCAGCCAGGGACTAGCGGGATACACCGGGGAGCTGTTTTTT.

The genes are TRBV5-1 and TRBJ2-7; no reliable D call. The CDR3 sequence is 15 residues long. Germline V CDR1 and CDR2: SGHRS, YFSETQ. The germline V and J ends were trimmed by 2 bases and 2 bases, with 14 bases remaining between them. Here the CDR3 reads CASSFPGRRTYEQYF. The CDR3 DNA sequence: TGCGCCAGCAGCTTTCCAGGCCGAAGGACCTACGAGCAGTACTTC.

The rearrangement uses TRBV18 and TRBJ2-7; tentative D call: TRBD2 (6 bases). Judging by the DNA end, TRBJ2-5 fits better; the J call may be wrong. Per the germline V gene, CDR1 is KGHSH and CDR2 is LQKENI. The CDR3 totals 14 residues. As DNA, the CDR3 is TGTGCCAGCTCACCGGGCGCGGGGAAAGAGACCCAGTACTTC. Amino acid sequence: CASSPGAGKETQYF.

J is TRBJ2-7 and V is TRBV5-1, with 9 bases aligning to TRBD1. The CDR3 consists of 17 residues. After removal of 0 bases from V and 5 bases from J, the junction contained 12 bases not matched to a gene. Germline values: CDR1 SGHRS, CDR2 YFSETQ. CDR3 bases: TGCGCCAGCAGCTTGGTTTTAAGGGGACAGGGCTTACACGAGCAGTACTTC. It is translated as CASSLVLRGQGLHEQYF.

This chain joins TRBV2 and TRBJ1-3; D possibly corresponds to TRBD1 (6 bases). The V gene lost 0 bases and the J gene lost 3 bases, with 12 bases spanning the gap. The CDR3 sequence is 16 residues long. Germline lookup yields CDR1 SNHLY and CDR2 FYNNEI. The CDR3 bases are TGTGCCAGCAGTGAAGCAGGGGGAGGGGGTGGAAACACCATATATTTT. It is translated as CASSEAGGGGGNTIYF.

This clone was recorded once. The V gene is TRBV7-2, the J gene TRBJ2-2; 8 bases are a match to TRBD2. The germline CDR1 and CDR2 sequences are SGHTA and FQGNSA. V was clipped by 11 bases and J by 5 bases; unmatched bases: 10. CDR3 length: 14 residues. The CDR3 coding sequence is TGTGCCTGCACCGGGACTAGGGGTACCGGGGAGCTGTTTTTT. This sequence encodes CACTGTRGTGELFF.

The sample holds a few counts of this clone. The gene calls are TRBV2 and TRBJ1-4; D may be TRBD1 (6 bases). V was trimmed by 6 bases and J by 4 bases, leaving 12 bases between them. This CDR3 region has 14 residues. Germline V CDR1 and CDR2: SNHLY, FYNNEI. CDR3 nucleotides: TGTGCCAGCAGAGCTCGGACAGTTAATGAAAAACTGTTTTTT. This translates into CASRARTVNEKLFF.

Only a few counts were recorded for this clone. This chain joins TRBV28 and TRBJ2-7, with 11 bases lining up with TRBD2. The germline V gene has CDR1 MDHEN and CDR2 SYDVKM. V gave up 5 bases and J gave up 4 bases; unmatched junction bases: 7. The CDR3 covers 15 residues. The CDR3 DNA sequence: TGTGCCAGCAGTATCGCCGGGACTAGCGGATACGAGCAGTACTTC. Encoded protein: CASSIAGTSGYEQYF.

The chain has TRBV2 and TRBJ2-7, with TRBD2 matching over 8 bases. This CDR3 is built from 15 residues. After removal of 7 bases from V and 4 bases from J, the junction contained 12 bases not matched to a gene. CDR1 SNHLY and CDR2 FYNNEI come from the germline V gene. The DNA for the CDR3 is TGTGCCAGCAACGGACTAGCCGGCGAGAGGTACGAGCAGTACTTC. This codes for CASNGLAGERYEQYF. Based on the CDR3 plus reference TRBV2 and TRBJ2-7, the full variable domain is EPEVTQTPSHQVTQMGQEVILRCVPISNHLYFYWYRQILGQKVEFLVSFYNNEISEKSEIFDDQFSVERPDGSNFTLKIRSTKLEDSAMYFCASNGLAGERYEQYFGPGTRLTVT.

This chain joins TRBV28 and TRBJ2-5, with 7 positions matching TRBD2. With 3 bases clipped from V and 5 bases from J, the junction kept 12 bases outside the gene matches. This CDR3 has 16 amino acids. The germline CDR1 and CDR2 sequences are MDHEN and SYDVKM. The CDR3 DNA is TGTGCCAGCAGTTTCCCGCCGTGGCGGGGGACGGAGACCCAGTACTTC. Translated: CASSFPPWRGTETQYF.